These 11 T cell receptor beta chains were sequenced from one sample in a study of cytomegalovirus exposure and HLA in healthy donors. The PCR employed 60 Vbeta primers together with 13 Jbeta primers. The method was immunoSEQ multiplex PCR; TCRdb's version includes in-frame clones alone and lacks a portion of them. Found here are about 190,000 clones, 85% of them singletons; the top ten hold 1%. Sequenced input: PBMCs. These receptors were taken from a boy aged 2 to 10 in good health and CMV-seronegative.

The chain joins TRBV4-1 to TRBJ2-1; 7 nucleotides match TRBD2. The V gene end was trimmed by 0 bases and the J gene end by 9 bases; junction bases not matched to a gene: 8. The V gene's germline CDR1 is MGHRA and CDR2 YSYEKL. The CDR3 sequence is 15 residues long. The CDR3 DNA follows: TGCGCCAGCAGCCAAGACCGGGGAGGGGACGGTGAGCAGTTCTTC. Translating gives CASSQDRGGDGEQFF.

CDR3 sequence (DNA): TGTGCCAGTAGTAGGAGACAGTCCTACGAGCAGTACTTC. Translated, it gives CASSRRQSYEQYF. V and J are TRBV19 and TRBJ2-7, with D possibly matching TRBD1 (5 bases). The germline V gene has CDR1 LNHDA and CDR2 SQIVND (reference sequence). This CDR3 is 13 amino acids long. V lost 4 bases to trimming and J lost 1 base, with 8 bases between them.

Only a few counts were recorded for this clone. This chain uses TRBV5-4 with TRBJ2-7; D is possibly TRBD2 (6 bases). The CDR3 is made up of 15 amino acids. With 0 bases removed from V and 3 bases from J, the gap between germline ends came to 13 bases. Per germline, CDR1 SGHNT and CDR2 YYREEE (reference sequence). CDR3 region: CASSLGVGLRYEQYF. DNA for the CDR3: TGTGCCAGCAGCTTGGGTGTGGGACTTCGCTACGAGCAGTACTTC.

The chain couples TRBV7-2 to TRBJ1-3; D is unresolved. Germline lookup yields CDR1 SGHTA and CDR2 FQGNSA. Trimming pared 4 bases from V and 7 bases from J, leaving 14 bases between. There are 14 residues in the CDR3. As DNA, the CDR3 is TGTGCCAGCAGCTCCGTAACAGTCGGCAACACCATATATTTT. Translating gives CASSSVTVGNTIYF.

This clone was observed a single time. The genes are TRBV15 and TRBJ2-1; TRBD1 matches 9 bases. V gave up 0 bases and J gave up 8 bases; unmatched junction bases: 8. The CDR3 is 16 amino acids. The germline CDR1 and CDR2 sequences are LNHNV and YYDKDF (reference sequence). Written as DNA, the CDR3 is TGTGCCACCAGCAGAGAAGGGACAGGGTCTTTTGATGAGCAGTTCTTC. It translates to CATSREGTGSFDEQFF.

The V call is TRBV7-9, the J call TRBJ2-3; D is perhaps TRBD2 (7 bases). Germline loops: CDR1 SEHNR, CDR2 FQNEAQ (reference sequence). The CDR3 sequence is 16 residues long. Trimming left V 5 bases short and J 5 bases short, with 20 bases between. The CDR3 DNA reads TGTGCCAGCAGCCTCCGACTAGCCGGAGGGGGAGATACGCAGTATTTT. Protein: CASSLRLAGGGDTQYF.

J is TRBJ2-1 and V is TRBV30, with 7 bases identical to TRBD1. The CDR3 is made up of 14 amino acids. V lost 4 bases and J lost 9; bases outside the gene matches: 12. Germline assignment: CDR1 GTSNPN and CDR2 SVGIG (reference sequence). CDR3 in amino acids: CAWIPGQLSVEQFF. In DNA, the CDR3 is TGTGCCTGGATTCCGGGACAGTTATCGGTTGAGCAGTTCTTC.

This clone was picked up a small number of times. The DNA for the CDR3 is TGTGCCATCAGTGATCAGGCCTCGGTGAGAGAGACCCAGTACTTC. Its protein product is CAISDQASVRETQYF. J is TRBJ2-5 and V is TRBV10-3; no clear D gene. V lost 3 bases and J 4 bases, leaving 15 bases between the germline ends. This CDR3 is 15 amino acids long. Germline-derived CDR1 and CDR2 are ENHRY and SYGVKD.

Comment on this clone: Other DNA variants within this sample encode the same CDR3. The CDR3 DNA sequence: TGTGCCAGCAGCTTGGGGGAGGGGAAAGAGCAGTACGTC. Amino acids: CASSLGEGKEQYV. This rearrangement joins TRBV5-4 to TRBJ2-7; 7 bases are shared with TRBD2. The length of the CDR3 is 13 residues. The V gene end was trimmed by 0 bases and the J gene end by 7 bases; junction bases not matched to a gene: 4. Germline loops: CDR1 SGHNT, CDR2 YYREEE (reference sequence).

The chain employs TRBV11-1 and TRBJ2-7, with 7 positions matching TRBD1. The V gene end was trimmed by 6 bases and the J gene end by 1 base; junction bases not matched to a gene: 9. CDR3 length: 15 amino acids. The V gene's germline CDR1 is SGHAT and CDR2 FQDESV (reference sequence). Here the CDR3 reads CASRDKGGLSYEQYF. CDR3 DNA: TGTGCCAGCAGGGACAAAGGGGGCCTGTCCTACGAGCAGTACTTC.

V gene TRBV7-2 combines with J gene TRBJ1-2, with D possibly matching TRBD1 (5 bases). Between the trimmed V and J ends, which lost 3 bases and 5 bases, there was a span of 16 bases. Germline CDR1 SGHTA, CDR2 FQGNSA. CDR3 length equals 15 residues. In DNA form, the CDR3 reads TGTGCCAGCAGCTTTGACAGCTTAGTTCAATATGGCTACACCTTC. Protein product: CASSFDSLVQYGYTF.